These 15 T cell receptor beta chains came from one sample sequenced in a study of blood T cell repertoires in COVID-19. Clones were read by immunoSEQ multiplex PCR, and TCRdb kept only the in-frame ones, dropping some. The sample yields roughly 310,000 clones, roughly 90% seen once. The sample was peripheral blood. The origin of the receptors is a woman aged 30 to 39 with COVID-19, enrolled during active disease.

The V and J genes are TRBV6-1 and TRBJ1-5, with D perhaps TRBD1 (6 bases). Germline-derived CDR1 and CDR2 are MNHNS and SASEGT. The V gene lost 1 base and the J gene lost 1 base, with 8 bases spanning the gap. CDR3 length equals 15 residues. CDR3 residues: CASSEGGGSNQPQHF. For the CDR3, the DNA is TGTGCCAGCAGTGAAGGAGGGGGAAGCAATCAGCCCCAGCATTTT.

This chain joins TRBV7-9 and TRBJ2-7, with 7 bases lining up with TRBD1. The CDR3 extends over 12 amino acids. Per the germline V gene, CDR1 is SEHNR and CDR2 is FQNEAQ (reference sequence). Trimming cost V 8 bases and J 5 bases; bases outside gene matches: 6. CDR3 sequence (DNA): TGTGCCAGCGGGACAGTTGGGGACGAGCAGTACTTC. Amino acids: CASGTVGDEQYF.

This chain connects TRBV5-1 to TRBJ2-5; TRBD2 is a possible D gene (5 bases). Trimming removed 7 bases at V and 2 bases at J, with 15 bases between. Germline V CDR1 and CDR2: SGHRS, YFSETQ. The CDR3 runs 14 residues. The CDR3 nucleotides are TGCGCCAGCGGACTTACAATTACTCAAGAGACCCAGTACTTC. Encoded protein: CASGLTITQETQYF.

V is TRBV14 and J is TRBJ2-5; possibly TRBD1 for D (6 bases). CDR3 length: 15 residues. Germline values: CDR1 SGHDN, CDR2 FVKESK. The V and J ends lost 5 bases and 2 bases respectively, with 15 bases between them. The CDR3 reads CASSSPDRKQETQYF. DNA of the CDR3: TGTGCCAGCAGCTCCCCGGACAGAAAACAAGAGACCCAGTACTTC.

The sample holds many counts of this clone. The CDR3 nucleotides are TGTGCCAGCAGCGATCCCGCCGGGACTGGCAAAAACATTCAGTACTTC. It codes for CASSDPAGTGKNIQYF. The rearrangement links TRBV11-2 to TRBJ2-4; TRBD2 is a possible D gene (6 bases). V was clipped by 5 bases and J by 3 bases, with 17 bases between them. The CDR3 has 16 amino acids. Germline V gives CDR1 SGHAT, CDR2 FQNNGV. Using reference TRBV11-2 and TRBJ2-4 for the parts outside the CDR3, the full variable domain is EAGVAQSPRYKIIEKRQSVAFWCNPISGHATLYWYQQILGQGPKLLIQFQNNGVVDDSQLPKDRFSAERLKGVDSTLKIQPAKLEDSAVYLCASSDPAGTGKNIQYFGAGTRLSVL.

The DNA of the CDR3 is TGTGCCACCAGCAGTTGGGGAGAGGGGGACTATAATGAAAAACTGTTTTTT. Its translation is CATSSWGEGDYNEKLFF. The chain combines TRBV15 with TRBJ1-4, with D possibly matching TRBD1 (6 bases). CDR3 length: 17 residues. Germline V CDR1 and CDR2: LNHNV, YYDKDF (reference sequence). V lost 3 bases to trimming and J lost 4 bases, with 18 bases between them. The complete variable domain, with remaining parts taken from reference TRBV15 and TRBJ1-4, reads DAMVIQNPRYQVTQFGKPVTLSCSQTLNHNVMYWYQQKSSQAPKLLFHYYDKDFNNEADTPDNFQSRRPNTSFCFLDIRSPGLGDTAMYLCATSSWGEGDYNEKLFFGSGTQLSVL.

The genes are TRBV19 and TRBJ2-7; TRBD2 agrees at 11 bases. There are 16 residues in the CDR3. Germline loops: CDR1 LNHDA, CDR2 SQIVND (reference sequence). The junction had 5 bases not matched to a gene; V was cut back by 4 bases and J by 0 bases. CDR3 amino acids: CASSRAGLADSYEQYF. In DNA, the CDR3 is TGTGCCAGTAGTAGAGCGGGACTAGCGGACTCCTACGAGCAGTACTTC.

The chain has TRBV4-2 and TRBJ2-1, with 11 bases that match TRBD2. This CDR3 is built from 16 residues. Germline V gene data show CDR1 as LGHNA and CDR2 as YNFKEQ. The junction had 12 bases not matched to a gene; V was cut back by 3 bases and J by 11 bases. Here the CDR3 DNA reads TGTGCCAGCAGCCAGGGGACTAGCGGAGAAGACACACAGCAGTTCTTC. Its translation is CASSQGTSGEDTQQFF.

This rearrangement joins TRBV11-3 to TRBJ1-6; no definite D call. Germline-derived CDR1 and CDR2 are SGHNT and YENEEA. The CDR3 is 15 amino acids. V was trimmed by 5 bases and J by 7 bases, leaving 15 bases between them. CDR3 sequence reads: CASSPGEGPNSPLHF. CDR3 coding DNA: TGTGCCAGCAGCCCCGGCGAGGGTCCCAATTCACCCCTCCACTTT.

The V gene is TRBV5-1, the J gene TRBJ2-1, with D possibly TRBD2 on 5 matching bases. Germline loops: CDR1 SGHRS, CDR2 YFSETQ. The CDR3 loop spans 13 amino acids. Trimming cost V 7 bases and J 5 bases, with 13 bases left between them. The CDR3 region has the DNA TGCGCCAGCGCATTGAGAGGGAACAATGAGCAGTTCTTC. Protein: CASALRGNNEQFF.

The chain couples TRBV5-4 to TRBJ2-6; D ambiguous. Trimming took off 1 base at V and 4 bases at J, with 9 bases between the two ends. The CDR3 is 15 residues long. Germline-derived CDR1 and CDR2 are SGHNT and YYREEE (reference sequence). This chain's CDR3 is CASSLPGPGANVLTF. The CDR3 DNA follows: TGTGCCAGCAGCTTGCCCGGTCCGGGGGCCAACGTCCTGACTTTC. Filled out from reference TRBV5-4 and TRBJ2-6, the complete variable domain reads ETGVTQSPTHLIKTRGQQVTLRCSSQSGHNTVSWYQQALGQGPQFIFQYYREEENGRGNFPPRFSGLQFPNYSSELNVNALELDDSALYLCASSLPGPGANVLTFGAGSRLTVL.

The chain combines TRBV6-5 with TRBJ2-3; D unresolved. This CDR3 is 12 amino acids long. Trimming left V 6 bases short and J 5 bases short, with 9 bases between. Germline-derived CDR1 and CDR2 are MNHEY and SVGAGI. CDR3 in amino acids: CASSNRGDTQYF. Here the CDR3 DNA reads TGTGCCAGCAGCAACCGAGGAGATACGCAGTATTTT.

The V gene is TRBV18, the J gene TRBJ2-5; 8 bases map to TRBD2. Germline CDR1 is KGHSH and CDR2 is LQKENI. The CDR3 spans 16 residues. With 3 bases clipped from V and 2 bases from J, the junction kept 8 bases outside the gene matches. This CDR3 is CASSPEMTSAQETQYF. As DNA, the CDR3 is TGTGCCAGCTCACCGGAAATGACTAGCGCTCAAGAGACCCAGTACTTC.

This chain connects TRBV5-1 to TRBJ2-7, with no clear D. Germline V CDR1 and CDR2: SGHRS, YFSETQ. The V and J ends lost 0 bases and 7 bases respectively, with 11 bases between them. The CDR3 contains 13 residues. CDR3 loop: CASSLDYREEQYF. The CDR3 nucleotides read TGCGCCAGCAGCTTGGATTACCGAGAGGAGCAGTACTTC. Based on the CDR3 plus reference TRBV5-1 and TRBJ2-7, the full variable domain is KAGVTQTPRYLIKTRGQQVTLSCSPISGHRSVSWYQQTPGQGLQFLFEYFSETQRNKGNFPGRFSGRQFSNSRSEMNVSTLELGDSALYLCASSLDYREEQYFGPGTRLTVT.

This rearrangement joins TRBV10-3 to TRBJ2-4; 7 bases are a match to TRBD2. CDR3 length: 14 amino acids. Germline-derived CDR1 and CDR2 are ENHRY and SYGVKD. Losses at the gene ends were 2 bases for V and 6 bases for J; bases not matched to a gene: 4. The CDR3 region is CAISEGAGVNIQYF. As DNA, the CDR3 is TGTGCCATCAGTGAGGGGGCGGGGGTAAACATTCAGTACTTC.